These 24 T cell receptor beta chains came from one sample sequenced in a study of blood T cell repertoires in COVID-19. Generated by immunoSEQ multiplex PCR, the TCRdb table keeps only in-frame clones and is missing some. The sample consists of around 260,000 clones, about 85% of them appearing once. Sequenced material: peripheral blood. These receptors originate from a human donor with COVID-19, enrolled during active disease. The donor label of this sample is uncertain.

J is TRBJ1-6 and V is TRBV18; 12 nucleotides line up with TRBD1. This CDR3 is 17 amino acids long. The germline CDR1 and CDR2 sequences are KGHSH and LQKENI. J was trimmed by 7 bases and V by 2 bases; bases with no gene match: 6. CDR3 in amino acids: CASSPLGTGGWNSPLHF. As DNA, the CDR3 is TGTGCCAGCTCACCATTAGGGACAGGGGGCTGGAATTCACCCCTCCACTTT.

The gene calls are TRBV18 and TRBJ1-1, with D hard to call. V was trimmed by 1 base and J by 8 bases, leaving 11 bases between them. Germline lookup yields CDR1 KGHSH and CDR2 LQKENI. The CDR3 extends over 13 amino acids. The CDR3 coding sequence is TGTGCCAGCTCACCACAGCATTCTGCCGAAGCTTTCTTT. This encodes CASSPQHSAEAFF. Looking up the rest from reference TRBV18 and TRBJ1-1 gives the full variable domain: NAGVMQNPRHLVRRRGQEARLRCSPMKGHSHVYWYRQLPEEGLKFMVYLQKENIIDESGMPKERFSAEFPKEGPSILRIQQVVRGDSAAYFCASSPQHSAEAFFGQGTRLTVV.

Only one count was recorded for this clone. The CDR3 DNA reads TGTGCCAGCTATTCGGGCGGGTTTCACAATGAGCAGTTCTTC. Amino acid sequence: CASYSGGFHNEQFF. The chain employs TRBV28 and TRBJ2-1; a possible D gene is TRBD2 (5 bases). V lost 8 bases and J 5 bases, leaving 16 bases between the germline ends. The germline V gene encodes CDR1 MDHEN and CDR2 SYDVKM. The CDR3 consists of 14 residues.

This chain uses TRBV6-9 with TRBJ1-2; D not certain. Germline V gives CDR1 MNHGY, CDR2 SVAAGI. Trimming took 8 bases from V and 8 from J, leaving 24 bases between them. The CDR3 extends over 15 amino acids. CDR3 nucleotides: TGTGCCAGCGGCCTCCCTAGCGGGAGGAAGGAGGGCTACACCTTC. This codes for CASGLPSGRKEGYTF.

The genes are TRBV29-1 and TRBJ2-7; TRBD1 matches 8 bases. The germline V gene has CDR1 SQVTM and CDR2 ANQGSEA. This CDR3 contains 12 residues. Germline trimming cut 4 bases from V and 5 bases from J; bases unmatched to any gene: 4. In DNA, the CDR3 is TGCAGCGTTGTGACAGGGGCCCACGAGCAGTACTTC. It is translated as CSVVTGAHEQYF.

The rearrangement joins TRBV19 to TRBJ2-7; TRBD1 is a possible D gene (5 bases). Germline values: CDR1 LNHDA, CDR2 SQIVND (reference sequence). This CDR3 has 12 amino acids. V was shortened by 9 bases and J by 2 bases, with 11 bases between the two germline ends. The CDR3 protein is CASQGATYEQYF. In DNA, the CDR3 is TGTGCCAGCCAAGGGGCGACCTACGAGCAGTACTTC.

The J gene is TRBJ1-6, the V gene TRBV25-1; tentative D call: TRBD1 (6 bases). Germline CDR1 and CDR2: MGHDK and SYGVNS. The V and J ends lost 1 base and 14 bases respectively, with 18 bases between them. The CDR3 covers 15 residues. The CDR3, as DNA: TGTGCCAGCAGTGAATTAGGGGGATCATATACATCCCTCCACTTT. It yields the protein CASSELGGSYTSLHF.

The genes are TRBV7-3 and TRBJ2-7; perhaps TRBD2 as D (7 bases). The CDR3 extends over 16 amino acids. V was clipped by 5 bases and J by 5 bases, with 22 bases between them. The germline gives CDR1 SGHTA, CDR2 FQGTGA. The CDR3 here is CASSPAGGGSSHEQYF. In nucleotides, the CDR3 is TGTGCCAGCAGCCCCGCTGGGGGGGGCAGTTCCCACGAGCAGTACTTC.

V is TRBV7-8 and J is TRBJ1-5, with 7 positions matching TRBD1. This CDR3 has 14 amino acids. J was trimmed by 5 bases and V by 4 bases; bases with no gene match: 5. Germline V CDR1 and CDR2: SGHVS, FQNEAQ. The CDR3 loop is CASSSQGRDQPQHF. For the CDR3, the DNA is TGTGCCAGCAGCTCACAGGGGCGAGATCAGCCCCAGCATTTT. The whole variable domain, remainder taken from reference TRBV7-8 and TRBJ1-5, is GAGVSQSPRYKVAKRGQDVALRCDPISGHVSLFWYQQALGQGPEFLTYFQNEAQLDKSGLPSDRFFAERPEGSVSTLKIQRTQQEDSAVYLCASSSQGRDQPQHFGDGTRLSIL.

This chain connects TRBV28 to TRBJ1-1, with D unclear. The CDR3 runs to 16 residues. The V and J ends lost 8 bases and 7 bases respectively, with 26 bases between them. Germline CDR1 reads MDHEN; CDR2 reads SYDVKM. The CDR3 nucleotides are TGTGCCAGCCGAAGGGAGTTTGGAGGGCCGGGAAGTGAAGCTTTCTTT. As protein: CASRREFGGPGSEAFF. Using reference TRBV28 and TRBJ1-1 for the parts outside the CDR3, the full variable domain is DVKVTQSSRYLVKRTGEKVFLECVQDMDHENMFWYRQDPGLGLRLIYFSYDVKMKEKGDIPEGYSVSREKKERFSLILESASTNQTSMYLCASRREFGGPGSEAFFGQGTRLTVV.

This clone has just a few counts. The chain links TRBV19 to TRBJ1-4; D gene unclear. The CDR3 is 16 residues long. From germline, CDR1 is LNHDA and CDR2 SQIVND (reference sequence). The V gene lost 4 bases and the J gene lost 0 bases, with 12 bases spanning the gap. The CDR3 spells CASSNGQIATNEKLFF. The DNA for the CDR3 is TGTGCCAGTAGTAATGGGCAGATTGCAACTAATGAAAAACTGTTTTTT.

V is TRBV27 and J is TRBJ1-2; D is possibly TRBD1 (6 bases). V was trimmed by 5 bases and J by 7 bases, leaving 20 bases between them. The V gene's germline CDR1 is MNHEY and CDR2 SMNVEV (reference sequence). The CDR3 length is 15 residues. Written as DNA, the CDR3 is TGTGCCAGCAGTCCCATACAGATACAGGGCGGTGGCTACACCTTC. It is translated as CASSPIQIQGGGYTF.

The gene calls are TRBV18 and TRBJ2-5; D unresolved. With 5 bases removed from V and 5 bases from J, the gap between germline ends came to 9 bases. This CDR3 region has 12 residues. Germline-derived CDR1 and CDR2 are KGHSH and LQKENI. The CDR3 loop is CASSSNRETQYF. As DNA, the CDR3 is TGTGCCAGCTCAAGTAATCGGGAGACCCAGTACTTC.

The genes are TRBV12-5 and TRBJ2-1, with 7 bases identical to TRBD2. The trim removed 5 bases at V and 5 bases at J, leaving 3 bases unmatched. The germline gives CDR1 LGHNT, CDR2 FRNRAP. The CDR3 is 13 amino acids. The CDR3 DNA is TGTGCTAGTGGTAGGGACTACGACAATGAGCAGTTCTTC. Its protein is CASGRDYDNEQFF.

V gene TRBV7-3 combines with J gene TRBJ2-1; D not resolved. This CDR3 is built from 11 residues. Germline V lookup: CDR1 SGHTA, CDR2 FQGTGA. V was trimmed by 5 bases and J by 16 bases, leaving 15 bases between them. This chain's CDR3 is CASSPSNVSFF. The CDR3 nucleotides are TGTGCCAGCAGCCCCTCTAACGTATCTTTCTTC. The whole variable domain, filled in from reference TRBV7-3 and TRBJ2-1, reads GAGVSQTPSNKVTEKGKYVELRCDPISGHTALYWYRQSLGQGPEFLIYFQGTGAADDSGLPNDRFFAVRPEGSVSTLKIQRTERGDSAVYLCASSPSNVSFFGPGTRLTVL.

This rearrangement joins TRBV5-1 to TRBJ1-6, with 7 bases identical to TRBD1. Germline CDR1 is SGHRS and CDR2 is YFSETQ. After removal of 5 bases from V and 7 bases from J, the junction contained 6 bases not matched to a gene. The CDR3 totals 14 residues. The CDR3 region has the DNA TGCGCCAGCAGGAGGGACAGACCGAATTCACCCCTCCACTTT. Translated, it gives CASRRDRPNSPLHF.

V and J are TRBV19 and TRBJ1-5, with 7 bases identical to TRBD1. Trimming at V came to 6 bases and at J to 5 bases, leaving 13 bases not matched to a gene. The CDR3 is made up of 16 amino acids. Germline assignment: CDR1 LNHDA and CDR2 SQIVND (reference sequence). CDR3 amino acids: CASRWRQGVTDQPQHF. CDR3 in DNA: TGTGCCAGTAGATGGAGACAGGGCGTTACAGATCAGCCCCAGCATTTT.

This chain uses TRBV19 with TRBJ1-1, with 12 bases aligning to TRBD1. V shed 2 bases, J shed 5 bases, and the junction held 6 bases outside the gene matches. CDR3 length equals 16 residues. Per germline, CDR1 LNHDA and CDR2 SQIVND (reference sequence). The CDR3 DNA reads TGTGCCAGTAGTATATGGGGACAGGGGGCAGGAACTGAAGCTTTCTTT. Amino acids: CASSIWGQGAGTEAFF.

The V gene is TRBV7-9, the J gene TRBJ1-2; 8 bases match TRBD1. CDR1 and CDR2 from the germline V gene are SEHNR and FQNEAQ (reference sequence). The trim removed 5 bases at V and 6 bases at J, leaving 2 bases unmatched. This CDR3 has 12 amino acids. The CDR3 loop reads CASSPTGDGYTF. DNA of the CDR3: TGTGCCAGCAGCCCGACAGGGGATGGCTACACCTTC.

The J gene is TRBJ1-5, the V gene TRBV19, with D maybe TRBD1 (5 bases). Trimming shortened V by 5 bases and J by 6 bases, and 14 bases separated the two germline ends. The CDR3 has 14 amino acids. CDR1 is LNHDA, CDR2 SQIVND, per germline (reference sequence). The CDR3 spells CASSPPGIGQPQHF. The CDR3 DNA reads TGTGCCAGTAGTCCGCCAGGGATCGGTCAGCCCCAGCATTTT.

V and J are TRBV10-1 and TRBJ2-7, with D uncertain. Germline V gene lookup returns CDR1 WNHNN and CDR2 SYGVQD (reference sequence). This CDR3 is built from 14 residues. Trimming shortened V by 6 bases and J by 0 bases, and 12 bases separated the two germline ends. CDR3 sequence: CASRCTENSYEQYF. The CDR3, as DNA: TGCGCCAGCAGATGTACAGAGAACTCCTACGAGCAGTACTTC.

This clone was detected only a few times. The genes are TRBV7-9 and TRBJ1-1; 10 bases are shared with TRBD1. The CDR3 runs to 13 residues. Germline CDR1 SEHNR, CDR2 FQNEAQ (reference sequence). V was clipped by 1 base and J by 9 bases; unmatched bases: 2. Here the CDR3 reads CASSLGTGGKAFF. Written as DNA, the CDR3 is TGTGCCAGCAGCTTAGGGACAGGGGGTAAAGCTTTCTTT.

The chain recombines TRBV28 with TRBJ2-3, with D unclear. This CDR3 region has 15 residues. Germline V CDR1 and CDR2: MDHEN, SYDVKM. Trimming removed 1 base at V and 0 bases at J, with 8 bases between. CDR3 coding DNA: TGTGCCAGCAGTTTATTATCTTCTAGCACAGATACGCAGTATTTT. This sequence encodes CASSLLSSSTDTQYF.

The chain recombines TRBV7-8 with TRBJ1-5, with D perhaps matching TRBD1 (5 bases). Germline CDR1 SGHVS, CDR2 FQNEAQ. The germline V and J ends were trimmed by 1 base and 9 bases, with 13 bases remaining between them. The CDR3 loop spans 14 amino acids. The CDR3 here is CASSLGGGKTPQHF. The CDR3 nucleotides are TGTGCCAGCAGCTTAGGGGGGGGAAAGACGCCCCAGCATTTT.